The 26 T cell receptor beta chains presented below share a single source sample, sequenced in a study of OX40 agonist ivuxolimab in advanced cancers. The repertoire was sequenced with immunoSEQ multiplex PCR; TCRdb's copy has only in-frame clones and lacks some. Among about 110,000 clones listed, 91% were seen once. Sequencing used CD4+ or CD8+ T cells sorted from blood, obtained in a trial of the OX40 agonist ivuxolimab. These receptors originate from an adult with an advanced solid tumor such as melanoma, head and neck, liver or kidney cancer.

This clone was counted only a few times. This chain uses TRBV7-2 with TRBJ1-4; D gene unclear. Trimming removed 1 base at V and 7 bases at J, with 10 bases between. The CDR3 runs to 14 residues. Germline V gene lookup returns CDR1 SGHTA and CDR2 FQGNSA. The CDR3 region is CASSLGLLSEKLFF. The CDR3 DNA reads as TGTGCCAGCAGCTTAGGGCTCTTGAGTGAAAAACTGTTTTTT.

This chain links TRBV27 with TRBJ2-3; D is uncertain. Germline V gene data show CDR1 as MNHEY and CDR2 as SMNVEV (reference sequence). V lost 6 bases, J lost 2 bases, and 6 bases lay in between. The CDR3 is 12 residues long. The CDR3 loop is CASRTITDTQYF. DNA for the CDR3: TGTGCCAGCAGGACAATCACAGATACGCAGTATTTT.

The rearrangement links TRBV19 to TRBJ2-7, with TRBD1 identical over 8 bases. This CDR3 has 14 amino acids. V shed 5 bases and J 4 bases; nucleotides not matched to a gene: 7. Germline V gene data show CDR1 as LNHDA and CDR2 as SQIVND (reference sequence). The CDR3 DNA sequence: TGTGCCAGTAGTCTTCGGACAGGGAGGTACGAGCAGTACTTC. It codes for CASSLRTGRYEQYF.

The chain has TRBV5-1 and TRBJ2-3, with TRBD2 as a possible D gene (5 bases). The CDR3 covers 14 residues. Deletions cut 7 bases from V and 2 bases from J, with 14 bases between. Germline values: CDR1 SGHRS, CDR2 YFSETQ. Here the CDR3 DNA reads TGCGCCAGCCGCGGTCTAGCTCTCACAGATACGCAGTATTTT. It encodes CASRGLALTDTQYF.

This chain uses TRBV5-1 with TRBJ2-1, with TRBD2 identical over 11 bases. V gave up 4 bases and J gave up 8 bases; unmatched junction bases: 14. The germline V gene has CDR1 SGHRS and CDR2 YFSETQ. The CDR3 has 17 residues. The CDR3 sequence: CASSRTEGLAVTDEQFF. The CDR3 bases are TGCGCCAGCAGCCGAACAGAGGGACTAGCGGTGACCGATGAGCAGTTCTTC.

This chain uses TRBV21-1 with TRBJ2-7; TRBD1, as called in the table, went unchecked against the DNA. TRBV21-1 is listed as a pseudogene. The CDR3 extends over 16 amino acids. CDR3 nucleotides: TGTGCCAGCAGCACCAGCAGGGACAAACGCTCCTACGAGCAGTACTTC. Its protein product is CASSTSRDKRSYEQYF.

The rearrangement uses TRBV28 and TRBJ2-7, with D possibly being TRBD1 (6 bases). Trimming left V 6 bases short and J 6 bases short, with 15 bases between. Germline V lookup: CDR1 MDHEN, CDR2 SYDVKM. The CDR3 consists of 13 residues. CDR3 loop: CASSTQGIGEQYF. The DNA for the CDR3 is TGTGCCAGCAGCACACAGGGTATCGGCGAGCAGTACTTC.

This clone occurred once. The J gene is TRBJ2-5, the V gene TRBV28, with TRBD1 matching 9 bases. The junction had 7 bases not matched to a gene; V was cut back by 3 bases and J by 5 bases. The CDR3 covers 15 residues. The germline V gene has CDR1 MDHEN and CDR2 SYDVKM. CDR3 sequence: CASSFLQGARETQYF. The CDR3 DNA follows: TGTGCCAGCAGTTTCTTACAGGGGGCTAGGGAGACCCAGTACTTC. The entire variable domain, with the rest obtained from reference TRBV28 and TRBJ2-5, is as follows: DVKVTQSSRYLVKRTGEKVFLECVQDMDHENMFWYRQDPGLGLRLIYFSYDVKMKEKGDIPEGYSVSREKKERFSLILESASTNQTSMYLCASSFLQGARETQYFGPGTRLLVL.

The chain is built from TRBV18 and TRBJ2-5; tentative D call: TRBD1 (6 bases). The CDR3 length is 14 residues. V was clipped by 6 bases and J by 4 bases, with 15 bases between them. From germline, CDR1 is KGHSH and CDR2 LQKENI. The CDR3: CASSQQGPPETQYF. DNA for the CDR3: TGTGCCAGCTCTCAACAGGGACCCCCAGAGACCCAGTACTTC.

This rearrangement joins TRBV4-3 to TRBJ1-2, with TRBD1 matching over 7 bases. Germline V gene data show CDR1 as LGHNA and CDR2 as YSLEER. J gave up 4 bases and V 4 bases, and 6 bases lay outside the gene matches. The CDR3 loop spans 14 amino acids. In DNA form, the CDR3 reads TGCGCCAGCAGCCGGACTACAGGGGCCTATGGCTACACCTTC. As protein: CASSRTTGAYGYTF.

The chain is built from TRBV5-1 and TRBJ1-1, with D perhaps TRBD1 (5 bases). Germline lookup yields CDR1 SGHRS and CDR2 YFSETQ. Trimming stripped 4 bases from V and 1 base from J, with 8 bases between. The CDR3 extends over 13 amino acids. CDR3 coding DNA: TGCGCCAGCAGCGTACAGGCGAACACTGAAGCTTTCTTT. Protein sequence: CASSVQANTEAFF.

The CDR3 DNA is TGTGCCAGCAGCGAGAAGGACCGCTACGAGCAGTACTTC. Amino acid sequence: CASSEKDRYEQYF. V gene TRBV28 combines with J gene TRBJ2-7; D remains unclear. The CDR3 spans 13 residues. The germline V gene has CDR1 MDHEN and CDR2 SYDVKM. V was shortened by 6 bases and J by 3 bases, with 12 bases between the two germline ends.

CDR3 in amino acids: CASSSGPITGQQYF. CDR3 DNA: TGTGCCAGCAGCTCGGGACCGATAACCGGGCAGCAGTACTTC. J is TRBJ2-7 and V is TRBV7-9; the D call may be TRBD1 or TRBD2 (5 bases each). Trimming took 4 bases from V and 8 from J, leaving 18 bases between them. Germline CDR1 and CDR2: SEHNR and FQNEAQ (reference sequence). CDR3 length: 14 residues.

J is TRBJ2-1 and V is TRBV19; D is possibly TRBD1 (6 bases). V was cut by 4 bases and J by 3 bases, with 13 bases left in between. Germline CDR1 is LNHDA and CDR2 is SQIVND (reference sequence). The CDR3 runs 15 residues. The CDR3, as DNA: TGTGCCAGTAGTACCCCGACAGGAGGCTACAATGAGCAGTTCTTC. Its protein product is CASSTPTGGYNEQFF.

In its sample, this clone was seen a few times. CDR3 loop: CAWSAHRGNYGYTF. CDR3 nucleotides: TGTGCCTGGAGTGCCCACAGGGGGAACTATGGCTACACCTTC. The chain links TRBV30 to TRBJ1-2; TRBD1 matches 8 bases. The CDR3 covers 14 residues. CDR1 is GTSNPN, CDR2 SVGIG, per germline (reference sequence). J lost 2 bases, V lost 1 base, and 3 bases had no gene match.

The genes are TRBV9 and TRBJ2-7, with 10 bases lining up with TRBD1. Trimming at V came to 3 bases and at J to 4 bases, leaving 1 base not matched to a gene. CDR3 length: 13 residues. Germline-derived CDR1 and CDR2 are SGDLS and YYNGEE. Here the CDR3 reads CASSGGQGYEQYF. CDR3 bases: TGTGCCAGCAGCGGGGGACAGGGGTACGAGCAGTACTTC.

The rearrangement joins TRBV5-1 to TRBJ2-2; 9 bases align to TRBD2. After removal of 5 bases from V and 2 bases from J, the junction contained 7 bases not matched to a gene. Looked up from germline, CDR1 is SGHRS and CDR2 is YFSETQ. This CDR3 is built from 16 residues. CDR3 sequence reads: CASSPPGTSNTGELFF. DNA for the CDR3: TGCGCCAGCAGTCCCCCCGGGACTAGCAACACCGGGGAGCTGTTTTTT.

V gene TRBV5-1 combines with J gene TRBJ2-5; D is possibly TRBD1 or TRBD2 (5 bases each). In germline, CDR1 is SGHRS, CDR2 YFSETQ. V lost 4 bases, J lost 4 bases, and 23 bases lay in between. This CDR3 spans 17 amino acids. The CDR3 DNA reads TGCGCCAGCAGCGGAAAGGACCGCAGCCATGGGGGAGAGACCCAGTACTTC. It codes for CASSGKDRSHGGETQYF. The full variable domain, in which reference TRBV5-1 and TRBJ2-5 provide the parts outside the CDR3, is KAGVTQTPRYLIKTRGQQVTLSCSPISGHRSVSWYQQTPGQGLQFLFEYFSETQRNKGNFPGRFSGRQFSNSRSEMNVSTLELGDSALYLCASSGKDRSHGGETQYFGPGTRLLVL.

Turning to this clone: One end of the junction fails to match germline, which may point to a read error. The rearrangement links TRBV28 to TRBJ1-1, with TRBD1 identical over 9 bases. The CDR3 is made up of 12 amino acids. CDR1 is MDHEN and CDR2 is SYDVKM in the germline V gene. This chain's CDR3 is CASSFWTGAVSF. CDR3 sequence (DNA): TGTGCCAGCAGTTTCTGGACAGGGGCCGTTTCCTTT.

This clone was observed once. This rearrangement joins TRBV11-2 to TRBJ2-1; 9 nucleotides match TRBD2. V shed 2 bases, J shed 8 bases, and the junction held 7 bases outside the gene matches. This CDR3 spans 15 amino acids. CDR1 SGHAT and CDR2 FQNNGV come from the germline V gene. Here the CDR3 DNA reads TGTGCCAGCAGCTTACGGCTAGCGGGACTTTATGAGCAGTTCTTC. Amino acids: CASSLRLAGLYEQFF. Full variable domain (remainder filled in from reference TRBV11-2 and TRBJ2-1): EAGVAQSPRYKIIEKRQSVAFWCNPISGHATLYWYQQILGQGPKLLIQFQNNGVVDDSQLPKDRFSAERLKGVDSTLKIQPAKLEDSAVYLCASSLRLAGLYEQFFGPGTRLTVL.

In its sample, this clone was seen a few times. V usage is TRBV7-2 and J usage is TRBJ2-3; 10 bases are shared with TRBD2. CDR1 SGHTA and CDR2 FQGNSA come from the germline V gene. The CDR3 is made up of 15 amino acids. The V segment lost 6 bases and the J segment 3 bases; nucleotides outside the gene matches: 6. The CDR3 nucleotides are TGTGCCAGCAGTAGTACTAGCGGGATAACAGATACGCAGTATTTT. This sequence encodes CASSSTSGITDTQYF.

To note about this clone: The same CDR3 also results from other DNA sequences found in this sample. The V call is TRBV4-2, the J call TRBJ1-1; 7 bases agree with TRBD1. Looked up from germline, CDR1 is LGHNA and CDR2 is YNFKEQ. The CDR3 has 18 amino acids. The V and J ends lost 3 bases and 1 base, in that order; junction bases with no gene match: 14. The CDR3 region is CASSQSHLRQGRNTEAFF. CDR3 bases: TGTGCCAGCAGCCAGTCCCATCTAAGACAGGGAAGGAACACTGAAGCTTTCTTT.

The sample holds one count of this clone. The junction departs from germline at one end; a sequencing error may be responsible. CDR3 nucleotide sequence: TGTGCCAGCAGCTTCCCGGGGTTCGCGTTAATATTT. It specifies CASSFPGFALIF. The chain couples TRBV28 to TRBJ1-4, with D uncertain. The CDR3 length is 12 residues. The germline gives CDR1 MDHEN, CDR2 SYDVKM.

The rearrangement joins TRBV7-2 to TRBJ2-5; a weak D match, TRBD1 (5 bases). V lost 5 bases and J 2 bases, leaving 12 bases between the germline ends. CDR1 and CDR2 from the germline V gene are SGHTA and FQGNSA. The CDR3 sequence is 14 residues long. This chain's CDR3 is CASSPQGGQETQYF. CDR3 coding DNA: TGTGCCAGCAGCCCCCAGGGTGGACAAGAGACCCAGTACTTC.

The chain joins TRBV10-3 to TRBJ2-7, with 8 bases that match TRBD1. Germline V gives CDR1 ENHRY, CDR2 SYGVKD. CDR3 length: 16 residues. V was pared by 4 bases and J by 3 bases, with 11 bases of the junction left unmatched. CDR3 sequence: CAISGTEGTGNYEQYF. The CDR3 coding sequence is TGTGCCATCAGTGGCACAGAAGGGACAGGTAACTACGAGCAGTACTTC.

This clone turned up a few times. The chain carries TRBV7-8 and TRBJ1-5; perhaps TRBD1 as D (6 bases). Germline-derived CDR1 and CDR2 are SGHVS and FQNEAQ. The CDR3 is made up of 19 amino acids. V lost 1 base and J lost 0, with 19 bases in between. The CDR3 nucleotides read TGTGCCAGCAGCTTAGTGTTCGGGGGCCCGGCTTATAGCAATCAGCCCCAGCATTTT. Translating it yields CASSLVFGGPAYSNQPQHF.